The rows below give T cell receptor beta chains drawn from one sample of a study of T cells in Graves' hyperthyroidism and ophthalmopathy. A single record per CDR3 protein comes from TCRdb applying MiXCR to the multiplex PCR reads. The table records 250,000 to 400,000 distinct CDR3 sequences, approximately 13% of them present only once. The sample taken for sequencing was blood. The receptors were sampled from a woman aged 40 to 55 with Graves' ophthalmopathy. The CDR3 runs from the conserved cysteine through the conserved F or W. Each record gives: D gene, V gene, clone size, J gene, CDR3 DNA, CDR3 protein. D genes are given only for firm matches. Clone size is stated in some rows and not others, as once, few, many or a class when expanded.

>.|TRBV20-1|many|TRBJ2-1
TGCAGTGCTTACTTCCCTTTAGCGAACAACAATGAGCAGTTCTTC
CSAYFPLANNNEQFF
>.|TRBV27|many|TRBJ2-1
TGTGCCAGCAGTTTATACGGGGAACCTACTGTCGTCAATGAGCAGTTCTTC
CASSLYGEPTVVNEQFF
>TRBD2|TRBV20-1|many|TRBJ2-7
TGCAGTGCTACATCGACTAGCCGGTCCTACGAGCAGTACTTC
CSATSTSRSYEQYF
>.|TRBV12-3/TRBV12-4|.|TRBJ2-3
TGTGCCAGCAGAGACCGAAGGAGTCACACAGATACGCAGTATTTT
CASRDRRSHTDTQYF
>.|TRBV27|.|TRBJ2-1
TGTGCCAGCAGGATGGCCGGGACTCTCTACAATGAGCAGTTCTTC
CASRMAGTLYNEQFF
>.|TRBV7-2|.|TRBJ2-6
TGTGCCAGCAGTTCCCGGGGTCGCCTCTCTGGGGCCAACGTCCTGACTTTC
CASSSRGRLSGANVLTF
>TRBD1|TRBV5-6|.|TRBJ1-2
TGTGCCAGCAGCTCAAGACAGGGCTCTGGCTACACCTTC
CASSSRQGSGYTF
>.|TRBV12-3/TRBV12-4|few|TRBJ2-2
TGTGCCAGCAGTTTTCTCGGGGCTAGGGGCGGGGAGCTGTTTTTT
CASSFLGARGGELFF
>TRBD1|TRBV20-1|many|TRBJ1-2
TGCAGTGCTACAGGGGGTTGGGGCTACACCTTC
CSATGGWGYTF
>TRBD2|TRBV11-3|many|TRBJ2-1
TGTGCCAGCAGCCTGGGGACTAGCGGGACTGGTGAGCAGTTCTTC
CASSLGTSGTGEQFF
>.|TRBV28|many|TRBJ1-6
TGTGCCAGCCACAGGGACCAAAATTCACCCCTCCACTTT
CASHRDQNSPLHF
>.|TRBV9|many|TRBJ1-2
TGTGCCAGCAGCGCAGGGATTAGCTATGGCTACACCTTC
CASSAGISYGYTF
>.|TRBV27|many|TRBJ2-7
TGTGCCAGCAGTTTCTCCCCGGGTGGCGGCTACGAGCAGTACTTC
CASSFSPGGGYEQYF
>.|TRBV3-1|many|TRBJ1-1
TGTGCCAGCAGCCAAGGAGCGTGGACTCAGAACACTGAAGCTTTCTTT
CASSQGAWTQNTEAFF
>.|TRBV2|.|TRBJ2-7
TGTGCCAGCAGTGCCAAGACCGAGCAGTACTTC
CASSAKTEQYF
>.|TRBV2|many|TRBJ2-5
TGTGCCAGCAGGTCTGCGGGGGAGACCCAGTACTTC
CASRSAGETQYF
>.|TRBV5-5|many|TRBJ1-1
TGTGCCAGCAGCTTGATGGGAAGGACTGAAGCTTTCTTT
CASSLMGRTEAFF
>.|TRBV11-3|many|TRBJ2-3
TGTGCCAGCAGCTTAGTCCTAGCGAGGTCCTCAGATACGCAGTATTTT
CASSLVLARSSDTQYF
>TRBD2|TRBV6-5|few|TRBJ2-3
TGTGCCAGCAGCTACAGGCTCGGGGTCTCTAGCGGGAGGACAGATACGCAGTATTTT
CASSYRLGVSSGRTDTQYF
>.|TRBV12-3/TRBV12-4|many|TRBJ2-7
TGTGCCAGCTGGCAGGGCGGGGCCCCCTACGAGCAGTACTTC
CASWQGGAPYEQYF
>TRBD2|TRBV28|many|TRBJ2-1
TGTGCCAGCAGAAGGACTAGCTCGGGTGAGCAGTTCTTC
CASRRTSSGEQFF
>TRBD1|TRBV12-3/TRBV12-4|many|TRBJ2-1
TGTGCCAGCAGTTTGACAGGGGATGAGCAGTTCTTC
CASSLTGDEQFF
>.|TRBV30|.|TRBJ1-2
TGTGCCTGGAGTGACTCAAGTGGCTACACCTTC
CAWSDSSGYTF
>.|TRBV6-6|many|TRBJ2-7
TGTGCCAGCAGTTACGCTTTAGGCTACGAGCAGTACTTC
CASSYALGYEQYF
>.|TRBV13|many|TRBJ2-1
TGTGCCAGTCAGGGTCTCGAGGGGAGCTCCTACAATGAGCAGTTCTTC
CASQGLEGSSYNEQFF
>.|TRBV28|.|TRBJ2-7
TGTGCCAGCAGTTTAGGCCCTTTGGGGGTACGCTACGAGCAGTACTTC
CASSLGPLGVRYEQYF
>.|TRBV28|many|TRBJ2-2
TGTGCCAGCACTGGATCGCAAGGGGTGGCGAACACCGGGGAGCTGTTTTTT
CASTGSQGVANTGELFF
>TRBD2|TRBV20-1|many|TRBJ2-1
TGCAGTGCTAGAGAGGGAGGGGTCTCCTACAATGAGCAGTTCTTC
CSAREGGVSYNEQFF
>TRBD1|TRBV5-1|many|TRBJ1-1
TGCGCCAGCAGCACCGTACAGGGGGCGAACACTGAAGCTTTCTTT
CASSTVQGANTEAFF
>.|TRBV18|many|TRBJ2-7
TGTGCCAGCTCGCAACTAGAAGACGCTTACGAGCAGTACTTC
CASSQLEDAYEQYF
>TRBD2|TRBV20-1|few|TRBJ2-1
TGCAGTGCTAGATCAAGGGGGCCTAGCGGGGAACCTGAACCTGACCGGCATGAGCAGTTCTTC
CSARSRGPSGEPEPDRHEQFF
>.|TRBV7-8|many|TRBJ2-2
TGTGCCAGCAGCTTAAATCGTCGCGCCACCGGGGAGCTGTTTTTT
CASSLNRRATGELFF
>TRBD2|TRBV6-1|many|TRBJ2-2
TGTGCCAGCAGTGAATTAGCGGGGGGGCGAGTCGGGGAGCTGTTTTTT
CASSELAGGRVGELFF
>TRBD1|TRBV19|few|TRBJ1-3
TGTGCCAGTGTCCTGGGACAGGGCTCTGGAAACACCATATATTTT
CASVLGQGSGNTIYF
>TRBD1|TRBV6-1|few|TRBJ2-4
TGTGCCAGCACTAATACAGGGGGTTCCAAAAACATTCAGTACTTC
CASTNTGGSKNIQYF
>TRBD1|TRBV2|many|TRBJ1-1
TGTGCCAGCAGGGGGGACAGGGGAGGCACTGAAGCTTTCTTT
CASRGDRGGTEAFF
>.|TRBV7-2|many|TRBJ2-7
TGTGCCAGCAGCCGCCCCGCAACCAACGAGCAGTACTTC
CASSRPATNEQYF
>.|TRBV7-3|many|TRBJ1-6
TGTGCCAGCAGCCCCTCGAGCTGGGGATCACCCCTCCACTTT
CASSPSSWGSPLHF
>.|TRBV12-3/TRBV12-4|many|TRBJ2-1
TGTGCCAGCAGTCCAGACAGATACAATGAGCAGTTCTTC
CASSPDRYNEQFF
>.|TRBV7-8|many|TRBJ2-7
TGTGCGAGCACCCCCGGGGTCCCCCCCGACGAGCAGTACTTC
CASTPGVPPDEQYF
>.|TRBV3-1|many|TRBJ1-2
TGTGCCAGCAGTCCTCCGGTTGTGAGTGGCTACACCTTC
CASSPPVVSGYTF
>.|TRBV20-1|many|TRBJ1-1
TGCAGTGCTATAAAACTGAACACTGAAGCTTTCTTT
CSAIKLNTEAFF
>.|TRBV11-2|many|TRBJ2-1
TGTGCCAGCAGCTTAGACCGGGGAGGTGAGCAGTTCTTC
CASSLDRGGEQFF
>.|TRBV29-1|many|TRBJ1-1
TGCAGCGTTGATTTCATTCCAGGGACACCAAAAGATCGGACTGAAGCTTTCTTT
CSVDFIPGTPKDRTEAFF
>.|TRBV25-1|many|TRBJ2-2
TGTGCCAGCAGAGAACAATACGTAACCGGGGAGCTGTTTTTT
CASREQYVTGELFF
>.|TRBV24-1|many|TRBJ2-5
TGTGCCACCAGTGATTTCGACATGGACCAAGAGACCCAGTACTTC
CATSDFDMDQETQYF
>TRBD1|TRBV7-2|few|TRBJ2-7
TGTGCCAGCAGCCTTTACACCGGGACAGGGTCTTCCGAGCAGTACTTC
CASSLYTGTGSSEQYF
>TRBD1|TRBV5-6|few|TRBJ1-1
TGTGCCAGCAGCGACGACAGGGACACTGAAGCTTTCTTT
CASSDDRDTEAFF
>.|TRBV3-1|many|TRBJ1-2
TGTGCCAGCAGCCCGCGGGGGCTCTATGGCTACACCTTC
CASSPRGLYGYTF
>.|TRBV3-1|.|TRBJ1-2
TGTGCCAGCAGCCTTCCGGCCAGGGTGAAGACCTATGGCTACACCTTC
CASSLPARVKTYGYTF
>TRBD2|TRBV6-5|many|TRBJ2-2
TGTGCCAGCAGTTATGGGGGGGGAGGGGCCACCGGGGAGCTGTTTTTT
CASSYGGGGATGELFF
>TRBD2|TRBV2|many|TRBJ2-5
TGTGCCAGCAGTGAAGGAAGCGGGGGCCAAGAGACCCAGTACTTC
CASSEGSGGQETQYF
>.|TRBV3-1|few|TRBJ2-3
TGTGCCAGCCGCCCCATTTCCACAGATACGCAGTATTTT
CASRPISTDTQYF
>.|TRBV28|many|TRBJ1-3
TGTGCCAGCAGTTTAGTGATCGAATCCTTCTCTGGAAACACCATATATTTT
CASSLVIESFSGNTIYF